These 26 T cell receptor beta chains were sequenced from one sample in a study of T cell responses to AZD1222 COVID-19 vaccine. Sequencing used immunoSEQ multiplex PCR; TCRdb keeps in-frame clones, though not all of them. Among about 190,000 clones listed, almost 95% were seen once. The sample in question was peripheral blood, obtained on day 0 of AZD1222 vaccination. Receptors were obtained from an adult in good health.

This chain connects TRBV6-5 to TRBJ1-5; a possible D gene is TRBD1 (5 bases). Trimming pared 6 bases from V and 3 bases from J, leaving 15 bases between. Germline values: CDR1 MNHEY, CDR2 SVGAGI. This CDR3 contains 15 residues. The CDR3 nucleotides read TGTGCCAGCAGAGTACCCGGGGGGGACAATCAGCCCCAGCATTTT. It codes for CASRVPGGDNQPQHF.

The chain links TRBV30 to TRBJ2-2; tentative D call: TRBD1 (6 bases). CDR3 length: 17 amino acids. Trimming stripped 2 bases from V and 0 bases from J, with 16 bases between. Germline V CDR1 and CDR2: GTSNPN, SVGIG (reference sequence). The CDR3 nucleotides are TGTGCCTGGAGTACACACAGGGTCCTCACGAACACCGGGGAGCTGTTTTTT. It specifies CAWSTHRVLTNTGELFF.

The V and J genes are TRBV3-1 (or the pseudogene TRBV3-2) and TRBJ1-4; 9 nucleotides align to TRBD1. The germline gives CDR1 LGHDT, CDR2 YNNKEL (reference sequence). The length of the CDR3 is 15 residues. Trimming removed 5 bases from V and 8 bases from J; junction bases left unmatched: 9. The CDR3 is CASSDRDRAIEKLFF. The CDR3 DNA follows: TGTGCCAGCAGCGACCGGGACAGGGCAATCGAAAAACTGTTTTTT.

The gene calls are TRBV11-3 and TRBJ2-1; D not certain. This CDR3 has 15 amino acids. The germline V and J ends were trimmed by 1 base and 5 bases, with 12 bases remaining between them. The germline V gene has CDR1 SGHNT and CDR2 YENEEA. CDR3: CASSLGGAQDNEQFF. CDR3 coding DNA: TGTGCCAGCAGCTTAGGAGGCGCGCAGGACAATGAGCAGTTCTTC.

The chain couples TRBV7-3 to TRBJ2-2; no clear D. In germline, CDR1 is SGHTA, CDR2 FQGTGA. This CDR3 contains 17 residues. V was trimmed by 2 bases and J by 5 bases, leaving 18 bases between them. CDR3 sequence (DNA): TGTGCCAGCAGCTTAGTCGCCCCAAGGATTAAAACCGGGGAGCTGTTTTTT. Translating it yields CASSLVAPRIKTGELFF.

Here the CDR3 reads CASRPLATNTGELFF. The CDR3 nucleotides read TGTGCCAGCAGGCCACTAGCAACGAACACCGGGGAGCTGTTTTTT. The chain uses TRBV6-5 and TRBJ2-2, with D perhaps TRBD2 (6 bases). The V end was cut by 6 bases, the J end by 0 bases, with 11 bases between. The germline gives CDR1 MNHEY, CDR2 SVGAGI. CDR3 length: 15 amino acids.

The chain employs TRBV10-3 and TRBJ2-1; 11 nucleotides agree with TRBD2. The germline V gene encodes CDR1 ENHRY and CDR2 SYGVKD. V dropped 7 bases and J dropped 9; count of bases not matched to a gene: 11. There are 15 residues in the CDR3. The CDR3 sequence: CAITGMISGRAEQFF. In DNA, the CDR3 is TGTGCCATCACCGGGATGATTAGCGGGAGGGCTGAGCAGTTCTTC.

This CDR3 is CASSPPGLAVTGELFF. As DNA, the CDR3 is TGTGCCAGCAGCCCTCCGGGACTAGCGGTCACCGGGGAGCTGTTTTTT. The chain recombines TRBV3-1 (or the pseudogene TRBV3-2) with TRBJ2-2, with 11 nucleotides matching TRBD2. Per germline, CDR1 LGHDT and CDR2 YNNKEL (reference sequence). V dropped 4 bases and J dropped 4; count of bases not matched to a gene: 5. CDR3 length: 16 residues.

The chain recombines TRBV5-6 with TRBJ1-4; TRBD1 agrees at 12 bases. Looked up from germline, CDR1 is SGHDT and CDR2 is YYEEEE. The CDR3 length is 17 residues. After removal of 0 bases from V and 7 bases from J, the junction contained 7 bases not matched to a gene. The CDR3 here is CASSLGDRGPISEKLFF. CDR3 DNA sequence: TGTGCCAGCAGCTTGGGGGACAGGGGGCCCATTTCTGAAAAACTGTTTTTT.

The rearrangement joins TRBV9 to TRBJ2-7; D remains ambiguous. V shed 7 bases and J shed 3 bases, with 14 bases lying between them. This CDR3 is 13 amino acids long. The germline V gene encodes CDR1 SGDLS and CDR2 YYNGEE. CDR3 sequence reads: CASGDFLGYEQYF. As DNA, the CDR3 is TGTGCCAGCGGAGACTTCCTTGGCTACGAGCAGTACTTC.

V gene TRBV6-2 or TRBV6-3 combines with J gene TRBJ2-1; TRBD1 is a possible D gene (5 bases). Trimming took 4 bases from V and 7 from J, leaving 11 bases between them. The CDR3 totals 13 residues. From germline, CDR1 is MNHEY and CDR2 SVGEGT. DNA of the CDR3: TGTGCCAGCAGTTTCAGTCAGGGAAATGAGCAGTTCTTC. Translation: CASSFSQGNEQFF.

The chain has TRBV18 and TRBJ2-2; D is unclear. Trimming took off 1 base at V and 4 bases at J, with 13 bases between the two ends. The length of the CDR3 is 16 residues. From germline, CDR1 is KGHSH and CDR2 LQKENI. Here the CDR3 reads CASSPRQLLGTGELFF. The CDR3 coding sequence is TGTGCCAGCTCACCACGGCAACTATTAGGCACCGGGGAGCTGTTTTTT.

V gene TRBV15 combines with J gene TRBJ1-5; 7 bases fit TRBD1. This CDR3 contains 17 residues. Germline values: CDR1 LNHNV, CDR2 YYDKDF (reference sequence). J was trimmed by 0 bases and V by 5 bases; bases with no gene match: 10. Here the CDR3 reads CATSVDRVEYSNQPQHF. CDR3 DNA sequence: TGTGCCACCAGCGTTGACAGGGTAGAATATAGCAATCAGCCCCAGCATTTT.

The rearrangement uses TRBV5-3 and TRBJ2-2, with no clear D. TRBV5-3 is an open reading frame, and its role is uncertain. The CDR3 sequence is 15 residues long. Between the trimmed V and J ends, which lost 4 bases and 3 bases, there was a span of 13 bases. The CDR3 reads CARSQYGSHTGELFF. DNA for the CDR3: TGTGCCAGAAGCCAATACGGAAGCCACACCGGGGAGCTGTTTTTT.

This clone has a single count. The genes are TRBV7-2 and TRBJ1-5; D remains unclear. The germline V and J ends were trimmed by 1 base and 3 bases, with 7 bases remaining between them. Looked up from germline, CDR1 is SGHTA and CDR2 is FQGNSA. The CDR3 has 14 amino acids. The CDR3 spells CASSLGLSNQPQHF. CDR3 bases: TGTGCCAGCAGCTTAGGGCTCTCCAATCAGCCCCAGCATTTT.

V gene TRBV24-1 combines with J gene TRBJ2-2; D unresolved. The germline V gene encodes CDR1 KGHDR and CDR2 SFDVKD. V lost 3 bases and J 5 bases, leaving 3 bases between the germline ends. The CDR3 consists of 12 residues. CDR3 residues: CATSDMTGELFF. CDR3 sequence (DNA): TGTGCCACCAGTGATATGACCGGGGAGCTGTTTTTT.

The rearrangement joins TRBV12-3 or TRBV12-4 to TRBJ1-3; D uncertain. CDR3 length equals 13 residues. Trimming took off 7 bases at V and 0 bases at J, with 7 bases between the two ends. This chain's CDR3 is CASIRSSGNTIYF. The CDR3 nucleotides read TGTGCCAGCATTCGTAGCTCTGGAAACACCATATATTTT.

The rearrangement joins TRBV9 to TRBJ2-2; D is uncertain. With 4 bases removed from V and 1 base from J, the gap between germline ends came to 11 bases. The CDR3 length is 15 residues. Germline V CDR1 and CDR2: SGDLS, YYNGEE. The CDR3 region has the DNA TGTGCCAGCAGCCTAACTGGTAGGAACACCGGGGAGCTGTTTTTT. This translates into CASSLTGRNTGELFF.

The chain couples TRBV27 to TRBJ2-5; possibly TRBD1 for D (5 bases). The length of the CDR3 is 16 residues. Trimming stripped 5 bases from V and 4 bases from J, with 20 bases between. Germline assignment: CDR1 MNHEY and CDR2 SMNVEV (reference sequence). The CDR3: CASSPVGRGWRETQYF. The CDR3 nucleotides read TGTGCCAGCAGTCCGGTGGGAAGGGGCTGGAGAGAGACCCAGTACTTC.

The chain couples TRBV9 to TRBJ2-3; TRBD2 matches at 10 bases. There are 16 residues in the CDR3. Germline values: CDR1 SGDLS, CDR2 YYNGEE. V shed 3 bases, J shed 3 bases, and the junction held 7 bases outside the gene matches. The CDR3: CASSELSSGRTDTQYF. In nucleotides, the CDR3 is TGTGCCAGCAGCGAGCTGTCTAGCGGGAGAACAGATACGCAGTATTTT.

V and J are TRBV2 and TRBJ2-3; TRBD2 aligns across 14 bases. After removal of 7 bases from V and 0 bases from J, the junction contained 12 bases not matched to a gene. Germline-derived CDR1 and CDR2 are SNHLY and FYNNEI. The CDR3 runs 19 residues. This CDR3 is CASKKGLAGAETSTDTQYF. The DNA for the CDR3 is TGTGCCAGCAAGAAGGGACTAGCGGGAGCGGAGACTAGCACAGATACGCAGTATTTT.

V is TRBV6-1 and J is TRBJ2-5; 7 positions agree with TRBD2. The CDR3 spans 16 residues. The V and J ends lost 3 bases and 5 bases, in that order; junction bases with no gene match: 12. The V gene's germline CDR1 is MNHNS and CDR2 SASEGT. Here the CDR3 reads CASSETNWGGRETQYF. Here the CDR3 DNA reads TGTGCCAGCAGTGAGACCAATTGGGGGGGTCGGGAGACCCAGTACTTC.

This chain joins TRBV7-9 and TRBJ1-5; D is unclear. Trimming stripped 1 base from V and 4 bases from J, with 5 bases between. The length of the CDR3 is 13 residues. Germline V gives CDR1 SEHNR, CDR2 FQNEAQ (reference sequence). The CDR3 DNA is TGTGCCAGCAGCTTAGTTTCAAATCAGCCCCAGCATTTT. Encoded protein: CASSLVSNQPQHF.

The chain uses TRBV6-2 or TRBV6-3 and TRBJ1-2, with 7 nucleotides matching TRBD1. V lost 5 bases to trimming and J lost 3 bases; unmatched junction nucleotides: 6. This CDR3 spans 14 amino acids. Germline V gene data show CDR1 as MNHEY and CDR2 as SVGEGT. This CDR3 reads CASSAGQEYYGYTF. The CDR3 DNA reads TGTGCCAGCAGTGCTGGACAGGAGTACTATGGCTACACCTTC.

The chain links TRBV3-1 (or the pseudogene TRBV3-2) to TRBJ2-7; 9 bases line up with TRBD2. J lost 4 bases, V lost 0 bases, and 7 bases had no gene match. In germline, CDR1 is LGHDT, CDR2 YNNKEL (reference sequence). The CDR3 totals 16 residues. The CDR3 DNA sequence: TGTGCCAGCAGCCAAGATCTGGCTAGCGGGAAATACGAGCAGTACTTC. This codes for CASSQDLASGKYEQYF.

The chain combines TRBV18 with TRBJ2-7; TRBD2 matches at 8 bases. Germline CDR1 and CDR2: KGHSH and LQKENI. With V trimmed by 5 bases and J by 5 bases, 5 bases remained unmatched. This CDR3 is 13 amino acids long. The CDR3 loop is CASSSGSRDEQYF. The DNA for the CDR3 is TGTGCCAGCTCAAGCGGGAGTAGAGACGAGCAGTACTTC.